What follows are 10 T cell receptor beta chains derived from one specimen sequenced in a study of OX40 agonist ivuxolimab in advanced cancers. Method: immunoSEQ multiplex PCR; TCRdb's copy keeps in-frame clones and lacks some. The table lists about 82,000 clones, approximately 82% of them singletons. Sequenced material: CD4+ or CD8+ T cells sorted from blood, taken in a trial of the OX40 agonist ivuxolimab. The receptor source for this set is an adult with an advanced solid tumor such as melanoma, head and neck, liver or kidney cancer.

V is TRBV7-2 and J is TRBJ1-6; D is ambiguous. V dropped 0 bases and J dropped 8 bases, with 8 bases sitting between them. The germline V gene encodes CDR1 SGHTA and CDR2 FQGNSA. The CDR3 totals 14 residues. The CDR3 loop is CASSLAAVYSPLHF. The CDR3, as DNA: TGTGCCAGCAGCTTAGCCGCAGTTTATTCACCCCTCCACTTT.

This chain uses TRBV19 with TRBJ1-3; D possibly corresponds to TRBD1 (5 bases). Trimming pared 7 bases from V and 0 bases from J, leaving 13 bases between. Germline values: CDR1 LNHDA, CDR2 SQIVND (reference sequence). This CDR3 has 15 residues. Here the CDR3 DNA reads TGTGCCAGTACGCCCTCACAGGCCTCTGGAAACACCATATATTTT. It specifies CASTPSQASGNTIYF.

The chain carries TRBV19 and TRBJ1-2; D is uncertain. The germline V and J ends were trimmed by 5 bases and 3 bases, with 1 base remaining between them. In germline, CDR1 is LNHDA, CDR2 SQIVND (reference sequence). This CDR3 has 10 amino acids. In nucleotides, the CDR3 is TGTGCCAGTAGTGACTATGGCTACACCTTC. Translated, it gives CASSDYGYTF. Supplemented by reference TRBV19 and TRBJ1-2, the full variable domain reads DGGITQSPKYLFRKEGQNVTLSCEQNLNHDAMYWYRQDPGQGLRLIYYSQIVNDFQKGDIAEGYSVSREKKESFPLTVTSAQKNPTAFYLCASSDYGYTFGSGTRLTVV.

Here the CDR3 DNA reads TGTGCAAGTCGCTTGACAGGGACCTACGAGCAGTACTTC. Translating gives CASRLTGTYEQYF. The chain uses TRBV12-2 and TRBJ2-7; the DNA was not used to check the table's D call, TRBD1. TRBV12-2 is a pseudogene segment. The CDR3 contains 13 residues.

V and J are TRBV2 and TRBJ2-5, with D tentatively TRBD2 (5 bases). The DNA end lines up better with TRBJ2-7; the J call may be wrong. Germline CDR1 reads SNHLY; CDR2 reads FYNNEI. This CDR3 contains 14 residues. The CDR3 DNA sequence: TGTGCCAGCAGTGACCGGCTCCCTAGCCACGAGCAGTACTTC. This sequence encodes CASSDRLPSHEQYF.

The chain has TRBV2 and TRBJ1-2; 9 bases fit TRBD1. V lost 4 bases to trimming and J lost 7 bases; unmatched junction nucleotides: 10. Germline-derived CDR1 and CDR2 are SNHLY and FYNNEI. The length of the CDR3 is 15 residues. The CDR3, as DNA: TGTGCCAGCAGTGCGGGACAGGGTGAGATTAGTGGCTACACCTTC. This sequence encodes CASSAGQGEISGYTF.

Here the CDR3 DNA reads TGTGCCAGCAGCTTAGCCGGGATACAGGGAGATACGCAGTATTTT. Amino acid sequence: CASSLAGIQGDTQYF. V usage is TRBV7-9 and J usage is TRBJ2-3; D may be TRBD1 (6 bases). The V and J ends lost 0 bases and 5 bases respectively, with 12 bases between them. Germline V gene data show CDR1 as SEHNR and CDR2 as FQNEAQ (reference sequence). This CDR3 is 15 amino acids long.

Remarks on this clone: Other nucleotide sequences from this sample produce the same CDR3. The chain joins TRBV18 to TRBJ2-7, with 9 bases fitting TRBD1. J was trimmed by 3 bases and V by 4 bases; bases with no gene match: 1. Germline CDR1 reads KGHSH; CDR2 reads LQKENI. The CDR3 is 13 amino acids. DNA for the CDR3: TGTGCCAGCTCACGGGGACAGGGCTACGAGCAGTACTTC. Its translation is CASSRGQGYEQYF.

This rearrangement joins TRBV19 to TRBJ2-1, with 13 positions matching TRBD2. Germline CDR1 LNHDA, CDR2 SQIVND (reference sequence). Unmatched junction bases numbered 12, after V lost 4 bases and J lost 12 bases. The CDR3 is made up of 16 amino acids. The CDR3 coding sequence is TGTGCCAGTAGTACCATCCAGGGACTAGCGGGGATGGGGCAGTTCTTC. Translated, it gives CASSTIQGLAGMGQFF.

V and J are TRBV4-1 and TRBJ1-5; D gene uncertain. Deletions cut 0 bases from V and 0 bases from J, with 6 bases between. In germline, CDR1 is MGHRA, CDR2 YSYEKL. The CDR3 spans 15 residues. CDR3 in amino acids: CASSQDRSSNQPQHF. CDR3 nucleotide sequence: TGCGCCAGCAGCCAAGATCGGAGTAGCAATCAGCCCCAGCATTTT.